The T cell receptor beta chain described here comes from a study of OX40 agonist ivuxolimab in advanced cancers. Generated by immunoSEQ multiplex PCR, the TCRdb table keeps only in-frame clones and is missing some. This repertoire shows tens of thousands of clones, approximately 83% found once; its top ten account for over 1.5%. CDR3 length: 13 residues. Looked up from germline, CDR1 is MNHEY and CDR2 is SVGAGI. Deletions cut 2 bases from V and 3 bases from J, with 7 bases between. This TCR came from an adult with an advanced solid tumor such as melanoma, head and neck, liver or kidney cancer. The material sequenced was CD4+ or CD8+ T cells sorted from blood, taken in a trial of the OX40 agonist ivuxolimab. The chain recombines TRBV6-5 with TRBJ1-1, with D possibly being TRBD1 (6 bases). The CDR3 here is CASSYNRDTEAFF. CDR3 in DNA: TGTGCCAGCAGTTACAACAGGGACACTGAAGCTTTCTTT.